One and the same sample provided the 4 T cell receptor beta chains below, sequenced in a study of shared clonotypes between healthy human individuals. TCRdb's copy holds only in-frame clones and misses some; the assay was immunoSEQ multiplex PCR. The sample gives roughly 2 million clones, 90% to 95% of which show up once; 0.13% is in the top ten. The sequenced sample was naive CD4+ T cells sorted from blood. Stated subset: CD45RA+ positively selected. The receptors shown here come from a man between 18 and 29 years old in good health.

This chain uses TRBV7-2 with TRBJ2-7; maybe TRBD1 (5 bases). Germline CDR1 SGHTA, CDR2 FQGNSA. The V end lost 5 bases, the J end lost 4 bases, and 21 bases lay between the germline ends. The CDR3 consists of 16 residues. The CDR3 here is CASSPPGWQGRYEQYF. CDR3 bases: TGTGCCAGCAGCCCTCCAGGGTGGCAGGGTAGATACGAGCAGTACTTC.

The V and J genes are TRBV21-1 and TRBJ1-5; the D call of TRBD1 is as the table states it, not checked on the DNA. TRBV21-1 corresponds to a pseudogene. The CDR3 runs 14 residues. The CDR3 is CASVSCTGDQPQHF. The CDR3 DNA follows: TGTGCCAGCGTTTCTTGTACAGGGGATCAGCCCCAGCATTTT.

The chain combines TRBV10-1 with TRBJ2-2; D is perhaps TRBD2 (6 bases). Germline-derived CDR1 and CDR2 are WNHNN and SYGVQD (reference sequence). V was trimmed by 4 bases and J by 1 base, leaving 7 bases between them. The CDR3 is 14 residues long. CDR3 DNA: TGCGCCAGCAGTGTAGCGGTGAACACCGGGGAGCTGTTTTTT. It is translated as CASSVAVNTGELFF.

The rearrangement links TRBV30 to TRBJ2-4, with TRBD2 identical over 9 bases. The CDR3 sequence is 15 residues long. J was trimmed by 4 bases and V by 2 bases; bases with no gene match: 6. The germline CDR1 and CDR2 sequences are GTSNPN and SVGIG (reference sequence). The CDR3 coding sequence is TGTGCCTGGAGTTTTTCTAGCGGGATGAAAAACATTCAGTACTTC. Amino acids: CAWSFSSGMKNIQYF. Full variable domain (rest looked up from reference TRBV30 and TRBJ2-4): SQTIHQWPATLVQPVGSPLSLECTVEGTSNPNLYWYRQAAGRGLQLLFYSVGIGQISSEVPQNLSASRPQDRQFILSSKKLLLSDSGFYLCAWSFSSGMKNIQYFGAGTRLSVL.